This TCR beta chain was captured in a study of response to subunit inactivated influenza vaccine. CDR1 and CDR2 from the germline V gene are SQVTM and ANQGSEA. V was pared by 1 base and J by 0 bases, with 2 bases of the junction left unmatched. The CDR3 length is 15 residues. TCRdb redid the calling of the RT-PCR reads with MiXCR, one entry per CDR3 protein. The sample yields approximately 520,000 distinct CDR3 sequences, roughly 27% seen once. With respect to this clonotype: Its antigen is unknown.

Study-wide results and caveats: Authors proposed each seasonal influenza vaccination draws in few new T cells.

The source of this sequence is a man aged 50-59 years who received an inactivated influenza vaccine. Sequenced here: CD4+ T cells sorted from PBMCs, sampled 4 to 6 days after vaccination. The rearrangement links TRBV29-1 to TRBJ2-5, with 10 positions matching TRBD2. This CDR3 reads CSVEGLAGYQETQYF. For the CDR3, the DNA is TGCAGCGTTGAAGGACTAGCGGGCTACCAAGAGACCCAGTACTTC.